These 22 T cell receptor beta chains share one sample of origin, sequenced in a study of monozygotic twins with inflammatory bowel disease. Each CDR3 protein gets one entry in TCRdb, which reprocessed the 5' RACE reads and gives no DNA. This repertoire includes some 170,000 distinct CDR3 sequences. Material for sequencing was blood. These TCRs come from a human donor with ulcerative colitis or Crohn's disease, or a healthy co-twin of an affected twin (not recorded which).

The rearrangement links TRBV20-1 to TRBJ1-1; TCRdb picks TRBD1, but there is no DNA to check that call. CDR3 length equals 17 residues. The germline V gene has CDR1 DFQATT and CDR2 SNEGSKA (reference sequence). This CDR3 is CSARTQIGGEKNTEAFF.

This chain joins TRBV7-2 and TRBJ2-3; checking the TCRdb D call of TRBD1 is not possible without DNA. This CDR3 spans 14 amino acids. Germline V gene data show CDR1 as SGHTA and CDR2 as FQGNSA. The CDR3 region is CASTPAGGSDTQYF.

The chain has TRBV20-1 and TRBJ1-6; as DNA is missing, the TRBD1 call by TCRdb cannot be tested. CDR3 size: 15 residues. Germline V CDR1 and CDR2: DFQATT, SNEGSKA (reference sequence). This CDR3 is CSASRSGTANSPLHF.

The CDR3 protein is CASSSQAKGTQYF. The rearrangement uses TRBV6-2 or TRBV6-3 and TRBJ2-3. Germline lookup yields CDR1 MNHEY and CDR2 SVGEGT. This CDR3 has 13 amino acids.

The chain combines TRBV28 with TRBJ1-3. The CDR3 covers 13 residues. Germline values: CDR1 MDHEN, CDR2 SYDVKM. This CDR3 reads CASTKDTGNTIYF.

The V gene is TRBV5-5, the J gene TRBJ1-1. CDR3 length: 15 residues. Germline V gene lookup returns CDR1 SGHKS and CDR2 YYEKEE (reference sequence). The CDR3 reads CASSPFAEPGTEAFF.

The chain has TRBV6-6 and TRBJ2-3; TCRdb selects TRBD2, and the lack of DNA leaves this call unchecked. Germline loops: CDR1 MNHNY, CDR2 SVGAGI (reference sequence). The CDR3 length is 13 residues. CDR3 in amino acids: CASTAGGTDTRYF.

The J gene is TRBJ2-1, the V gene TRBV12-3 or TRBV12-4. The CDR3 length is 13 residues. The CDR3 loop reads CASRLGTSNEQFF.

CDR3 sequence reads: CASSPQASDYGYTF. The chain recombines TRBV5-1 with TRBJ1-2; TCRdb indicates TRBD1, and absent DNA this call remains unverified. The CDR3 has 14 residues. Per germline, CDR1 SGHRS and CDR2 YFSETQ.

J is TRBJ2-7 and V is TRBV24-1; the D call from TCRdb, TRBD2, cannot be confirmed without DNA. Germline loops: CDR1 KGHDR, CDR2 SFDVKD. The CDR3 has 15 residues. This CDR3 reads CATSSGGVNPYEQYF.

The CDR3 spells CASSLAGQSSNSPLHF. The chain carries TRBV5-1 and TRBJ1-6. The CDR3 is 16 amino acids. CDR1 SGHRS and CDR2 YFSETQ come from the germline V gene.

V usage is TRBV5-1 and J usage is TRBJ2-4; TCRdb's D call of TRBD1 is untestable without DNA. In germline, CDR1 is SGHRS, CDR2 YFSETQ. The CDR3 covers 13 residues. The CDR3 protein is CASSARVFDIQYF.

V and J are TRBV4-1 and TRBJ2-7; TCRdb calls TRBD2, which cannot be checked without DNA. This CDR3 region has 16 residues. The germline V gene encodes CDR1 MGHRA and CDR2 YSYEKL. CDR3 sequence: CASSQVMGEGRYEQYF.

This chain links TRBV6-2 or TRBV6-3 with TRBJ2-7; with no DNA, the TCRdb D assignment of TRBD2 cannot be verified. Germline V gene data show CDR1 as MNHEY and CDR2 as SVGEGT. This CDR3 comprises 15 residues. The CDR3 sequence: CASSHGLAGAYEQYF.

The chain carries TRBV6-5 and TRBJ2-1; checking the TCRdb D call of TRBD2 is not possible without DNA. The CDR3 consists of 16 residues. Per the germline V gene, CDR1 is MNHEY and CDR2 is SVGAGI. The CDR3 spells CASSYAAGAGHNEQFF.

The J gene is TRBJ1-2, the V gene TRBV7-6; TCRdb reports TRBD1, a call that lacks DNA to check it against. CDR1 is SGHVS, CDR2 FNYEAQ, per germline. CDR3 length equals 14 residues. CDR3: CASSFRVDGYGYTF.

The CDR3 reads CASSESWGTLYEQYF. V gene TRBV10-2 combines with J gene TRBJ2-7. In germline, CDR1 is WSHSY, CDR2 SAAADI. The length of the CDR3 is 15 residues.

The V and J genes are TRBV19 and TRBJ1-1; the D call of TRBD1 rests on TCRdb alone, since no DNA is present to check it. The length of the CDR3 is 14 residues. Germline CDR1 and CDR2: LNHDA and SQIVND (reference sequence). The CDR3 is CASSIARGDTEAFF.

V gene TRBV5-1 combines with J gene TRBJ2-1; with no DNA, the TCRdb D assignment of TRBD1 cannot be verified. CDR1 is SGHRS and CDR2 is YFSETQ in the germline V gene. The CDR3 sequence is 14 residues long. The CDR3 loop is CASIPGDSYNEQFF.

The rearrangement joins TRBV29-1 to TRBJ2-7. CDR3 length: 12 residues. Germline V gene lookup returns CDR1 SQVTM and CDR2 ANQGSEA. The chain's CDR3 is CSVEAATTEQYF.

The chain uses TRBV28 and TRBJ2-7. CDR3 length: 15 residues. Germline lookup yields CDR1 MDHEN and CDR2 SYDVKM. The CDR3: CASSFQGFISYEQYF.

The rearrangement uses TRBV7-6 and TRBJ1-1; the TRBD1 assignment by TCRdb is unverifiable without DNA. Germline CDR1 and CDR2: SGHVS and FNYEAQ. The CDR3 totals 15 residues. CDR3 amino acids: CASSPTVGQGGPAFF.